This TCR beta chain is from a study of T cell responses to AZD1222 COVID-19 vaccine. Comment on this clone: Its specificity is not known.

Deletions cut 6 bases from V and 3 bases from J, with 8 bases between. The length of the CDR3 is 12 residues. CDR1 and CDR2 (germline): SNHLY, FYNNEI. Assay: immunoSEQ multiplex PCR; the TCRdb copy retains only in-frame clones and omits some. The sample gives around 100,000 clones, approximately 89% of which show up once; 3% to 4% is in the top ten. Regarding the study as a whole: Donors, mostly white British, included more females; clonal diversity was possibly underestimated. The repertoires were collected only after the peak T cell response. The reported proportion of spike-specific TCRs targeting unmutated variant regions was nearly half. Regions 160-218 and 743-854 dominated among vaccine-associated CD4 TCRs spanning spike.

The sample consisted of peripheral blood, taken 28 days after the second dose of the MenACWY control vaccine. V gene TRBV2 combines with J gene TRBJ1-1; maybe TRBD1 (5 bases). The TCR sequence derives from an adult who received the MenACWY meningococcal vaccine as a control. This chain's CDR3 is CASSRRDTEAFF. The CDR3 region has the DNA TGTGCCAGCAGCCGCAGGGACACTGAAGCTTTCTTT.